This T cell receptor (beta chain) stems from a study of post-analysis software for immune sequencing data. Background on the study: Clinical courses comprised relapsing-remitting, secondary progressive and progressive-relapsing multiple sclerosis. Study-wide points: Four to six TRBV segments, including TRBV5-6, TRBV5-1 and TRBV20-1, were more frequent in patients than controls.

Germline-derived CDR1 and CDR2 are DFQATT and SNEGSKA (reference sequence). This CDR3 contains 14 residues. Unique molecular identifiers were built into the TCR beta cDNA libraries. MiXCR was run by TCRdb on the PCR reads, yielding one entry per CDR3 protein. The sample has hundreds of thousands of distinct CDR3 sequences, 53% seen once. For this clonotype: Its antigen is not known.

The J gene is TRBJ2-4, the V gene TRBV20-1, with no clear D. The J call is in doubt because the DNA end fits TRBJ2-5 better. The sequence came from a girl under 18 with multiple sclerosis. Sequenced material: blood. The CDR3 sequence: CSARDLGQRETQYF. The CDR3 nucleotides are TGCAGTGCTAGAGATCTGGGCCAGAGGGAGACCCAGTACTTC.